The clone carrying this T cell receptor beta chain was counted at least ten times. Its specificity is unknown. RNA transcripts gave rise to amplified TCR beta CDR3 regions. The HTBI primer set drove a first-round RT-PCR of the TCR CDR3. TCRdb ran MiXCR on the multiplex PCR reads and lists one entry per CDR3 protein. This sample has around 560,000 distinct CDR3 sequences, with approximately 16% found just once. This sample is part of a study of T cells in Graves' hyperthyroidism and ophthalmopathy. Subjects aged 18 to 65 presented with newly diagnosed hyperthyroidism of less than 2 months' duration. From more than 8 ml of fresh peripheral blood, PBMCs were isolated. The V gene lost 7 bases and the J gene lost 4 bases, with 24 bases spanning the gap. The CDR3 sequence is 17 residues long. The study's findings and limits: The model forecast ophthalmopathy, anticipating it by a median approximately 6 months before onset. The authors' 13 V-J model separated ophthalmopathy from stable hyperthyroidism.

This clonotype originated in a woman in her late teens or twenties with Graves' hyperthyroidism. The gene calls are TRBV12-3 or TRBV12-4 and TRBJ2-3; tentative D call: TRBD1 (6 bases). Sequenced material: blood. The CDR3 DNA follows: TGTGCCAGCATGGGGGCTCGGGACGCCCGGCGGCCAGATACGCAGTATTTT. Amino acids: CASMGARDARRPDTQYF.